This TCR beta chain is from a study of blood T cell repertoires in COVID-19. Germline V lookup: CDR1 SGHRS, CDR2 YFSETQ. This CDR3 region has 16 residues. Trimming at V came to 2 bases and at J to 9 bases, leaving 13 bases not matched to a gene. Some clones are missing from TCRdb's copy, which holds only in-frame ones; the method was immunoSEQ multiplex PCR. The table shows 250,000 to 400,000 clones, with around 89% occurring only once. V and J are TRBV5-1 and TRBJ2-1, with TRBD2 identical over 8 bases. This TCR came from a woman aged 30 to 39 with COVID-19, enrolled during active disease. The sample comprised peripheral blood. The CDR3 loop is CASSFSGVGGQGEQFF. The CDR3 DNA is TGCGCCAGCAGCTTTAGCGGGGTAGGCGGGCAGGGTGAGCAGTTCTTC.